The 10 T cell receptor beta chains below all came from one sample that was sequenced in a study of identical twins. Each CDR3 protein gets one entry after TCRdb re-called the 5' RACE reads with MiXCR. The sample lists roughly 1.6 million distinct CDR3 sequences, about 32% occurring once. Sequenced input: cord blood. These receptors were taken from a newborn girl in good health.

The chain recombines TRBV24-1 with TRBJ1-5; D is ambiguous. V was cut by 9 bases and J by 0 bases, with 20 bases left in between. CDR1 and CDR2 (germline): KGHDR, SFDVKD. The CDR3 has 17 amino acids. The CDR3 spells CATGGTWTHRSNQPQHF. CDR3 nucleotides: TGTGCCACCGGCGGAACATGGACGCACCGTAGCAATCAGCCCCAGCATTTT.

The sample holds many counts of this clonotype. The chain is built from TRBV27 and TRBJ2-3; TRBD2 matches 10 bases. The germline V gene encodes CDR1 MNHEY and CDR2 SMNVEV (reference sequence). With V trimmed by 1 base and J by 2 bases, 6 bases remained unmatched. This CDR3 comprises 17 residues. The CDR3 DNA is TGTGCCAGCAGTTTATGGTTCCTAGCGGGAGACACAGATACGCAGTATTTT. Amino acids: CASSLWFLAGDTDTQYF.

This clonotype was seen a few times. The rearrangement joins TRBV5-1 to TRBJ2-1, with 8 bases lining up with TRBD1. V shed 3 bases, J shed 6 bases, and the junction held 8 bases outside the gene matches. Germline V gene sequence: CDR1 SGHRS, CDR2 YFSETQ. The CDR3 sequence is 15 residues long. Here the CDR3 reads CASSSGQGLSNEQFF. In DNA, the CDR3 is TGCGCCAGCAGCTCCGGACAGGGTCTGAGCAATGAGCAGTTCTTC. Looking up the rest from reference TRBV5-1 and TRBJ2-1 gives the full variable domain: KAGVTQTPRYLIKTRGQQVTLSCSPISGHRSVSWYQQTPGQGLQFLFEYFSETQRNKGNFPGRFSGRQFSNSRSEMNVSTLELGDSALYLCASSSGQGLSNEQFFGPGTRLTVL.

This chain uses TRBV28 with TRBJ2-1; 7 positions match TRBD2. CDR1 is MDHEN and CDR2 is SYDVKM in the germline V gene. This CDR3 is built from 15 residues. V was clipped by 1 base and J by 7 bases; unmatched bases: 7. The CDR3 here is CASSLYVAGHNEQFF. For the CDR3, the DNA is TGTGCCAGCAGTTTATATGTAGCGGGTCATAATGAGCAGTTCTTC.

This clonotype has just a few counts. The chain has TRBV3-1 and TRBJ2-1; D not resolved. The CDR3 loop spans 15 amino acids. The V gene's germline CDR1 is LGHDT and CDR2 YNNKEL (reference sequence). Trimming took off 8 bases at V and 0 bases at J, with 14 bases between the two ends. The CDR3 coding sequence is TGTGCCAGCTCCTCCCCAGCGAACTCCTACAATGAGCAGTTCTTC. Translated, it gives CASSSPANSYNEQFF.

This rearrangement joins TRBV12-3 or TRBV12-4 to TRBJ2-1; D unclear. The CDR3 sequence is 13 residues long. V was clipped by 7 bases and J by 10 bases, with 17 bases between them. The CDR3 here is CASTNSFIGEQFF. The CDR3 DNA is TGTGCCAGCACCAACTCCTTTATCGGGGAGCAGTTCTTC.

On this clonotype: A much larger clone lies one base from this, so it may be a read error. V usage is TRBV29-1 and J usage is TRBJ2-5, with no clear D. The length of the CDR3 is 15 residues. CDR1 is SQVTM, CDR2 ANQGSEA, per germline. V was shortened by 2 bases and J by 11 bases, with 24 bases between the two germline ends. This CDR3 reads CSVEIRAGPSNEQYF. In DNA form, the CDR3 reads TGCAGCGTTGAAATTCGGGCAGGACCTTCCAATGAGCAGTACTTC.

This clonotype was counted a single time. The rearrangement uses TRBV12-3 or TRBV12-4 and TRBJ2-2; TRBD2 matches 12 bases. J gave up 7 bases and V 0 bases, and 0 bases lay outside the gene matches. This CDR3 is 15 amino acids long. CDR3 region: CASSLAGLAGGELFF. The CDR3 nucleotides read TGTGCCAGCAGTTTAGCGGGACTAGCGGGCGGGGAGCTGTTTTTT.

The CDR3 DNA reads TGTGCCAGCAGGGTTGAGAGAGGGCGGGATTCACCCCTCCACTTT. It is translated as CASRVERGRDSPLHF. The gene calls are TRBV2 and TRBJ1-6; D gene unclear. Deletions cut 6 bases from V and 8 bases from J, with 17 bases between. The CDR3 spans 15 residues. CDR1 and CDR2 from the germline V gene are SNHLY and FYNNEI.

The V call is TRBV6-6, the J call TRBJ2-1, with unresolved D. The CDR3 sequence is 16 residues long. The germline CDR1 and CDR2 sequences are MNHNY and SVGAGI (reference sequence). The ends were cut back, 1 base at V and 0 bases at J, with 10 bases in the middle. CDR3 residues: CASSYFDSPSYNEQFF. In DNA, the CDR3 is TGTGCCAGCAGTTACTTTGACTCCCCCTCCTACAATGAGCAGTTCTTC.